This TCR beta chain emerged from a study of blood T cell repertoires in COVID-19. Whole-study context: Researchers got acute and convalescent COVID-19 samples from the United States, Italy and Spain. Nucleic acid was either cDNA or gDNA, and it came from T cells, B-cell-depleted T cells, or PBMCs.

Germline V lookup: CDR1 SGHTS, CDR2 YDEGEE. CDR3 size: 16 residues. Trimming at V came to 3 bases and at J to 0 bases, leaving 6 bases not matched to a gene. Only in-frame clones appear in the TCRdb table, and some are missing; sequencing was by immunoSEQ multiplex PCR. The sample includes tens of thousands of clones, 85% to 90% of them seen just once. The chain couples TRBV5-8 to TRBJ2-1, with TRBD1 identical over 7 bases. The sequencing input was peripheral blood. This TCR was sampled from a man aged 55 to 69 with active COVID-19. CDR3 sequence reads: CASSSGQVSSYNEQFF. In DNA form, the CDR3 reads TGTGCCAGCAGCTCTGGACAGGTTAGCTCCTACAATGAGCAGTTCTTC. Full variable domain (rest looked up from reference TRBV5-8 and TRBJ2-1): EAGVTQSPTHLIKTRGQQATLRCSPISGHTSVYWYQQALGLGLQFLLWYDEGEERNRGNFPPRFSGRQFPNYSSELNVNALELEDSALYLCASSSGQVSSYNEQFFGPGTRLTVL.